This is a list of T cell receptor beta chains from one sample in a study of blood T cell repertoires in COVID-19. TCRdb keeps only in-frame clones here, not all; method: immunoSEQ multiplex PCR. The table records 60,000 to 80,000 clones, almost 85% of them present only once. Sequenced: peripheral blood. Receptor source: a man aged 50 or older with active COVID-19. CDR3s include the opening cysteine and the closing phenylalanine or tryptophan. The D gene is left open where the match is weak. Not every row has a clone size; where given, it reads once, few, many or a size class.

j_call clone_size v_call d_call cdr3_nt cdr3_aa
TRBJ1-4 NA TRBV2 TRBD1 TGTGCCAGCAGGACAGGGGGAATAGGGGAAAAACTGTTTTTT CASRTGGIGEKLFF
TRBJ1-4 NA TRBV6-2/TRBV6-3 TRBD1 TGTGCCAGCAGTTCCCGACAGGGTAGGACTAATGAAAAACTGTTTTTT CASSSRQGRTNEKLFF
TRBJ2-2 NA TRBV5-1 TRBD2 TGCGCCAGCAGCCCCCGGGCTAGCGGATACACCGGGGAGCTGTTTTTT CASSPRASGYTGELFF
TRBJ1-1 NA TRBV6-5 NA TGTGCCAGCAGTTACTCACGTGGCAACACTGAAGCTTTCTTT CASSYSRGNTEAFF
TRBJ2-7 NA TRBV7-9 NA TGTGCCAGCAGCCCCACAGGGATGGACGAGCAGTACTTC CASSPTGMDEQYF
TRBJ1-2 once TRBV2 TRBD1 TGTGCCAGCGTGGGGACAGGGGTCGGCTACACCTTC CASVGTGVGYTF
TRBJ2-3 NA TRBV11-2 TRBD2 TGTGCCAGCAGCTTACTAGCGGGGGGCACAGATACGCAGTATTTT CASSLLAGGTDTQYF
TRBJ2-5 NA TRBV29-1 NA TGCAGCGTAAAGGGGAACCAAGAGACCCAGTACTTC CSVKGNQETQYF
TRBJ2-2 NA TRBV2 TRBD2 TGTGCCAGCAGTCTAGCGGGAGGGGGGACCGGGGAGCTGTTTTTT CASSLAGGGTGELFF
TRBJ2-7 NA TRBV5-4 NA TGTGCCAGCAGCCTCCCAGGAGGGTCCCTCCTCTACGAGCAGTACTTC CASSLPGGSLLYEQYF
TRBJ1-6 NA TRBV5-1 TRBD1 TGCGCCAGCAGCTCCAGGGGGGACTATAATTCACCCCTCCACTTT CASSSRGDYNSPLHF
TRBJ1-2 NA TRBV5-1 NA TGCGCCAGCAGTAGACAGGAGAACTATGGCTACACCTTC CASSRQENYGYTF
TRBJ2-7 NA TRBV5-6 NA TGTGCCAGCAGCTTTTTGGGGCGTCCCTACGAGCAGTACTTC CASSFLGRPYEQYF
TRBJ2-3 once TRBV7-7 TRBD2 TGTGCCAGCAGCCCTGCGGGGGGGCTCCCAGATACGCAGTATTTT CASSPAGGLPDTQYF
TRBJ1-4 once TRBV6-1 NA TGTGCCAGCAGTGAAAGGCCACCGGGGGCAACTAATGAAAAACTGTTTTTT CASSERPPGATNEKLFF
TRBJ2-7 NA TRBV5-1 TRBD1 TGCGCCAGCAGCCGGACAGGGAGCTCCTACGAGCAGTACTTC CASSRTGSSYEQYF